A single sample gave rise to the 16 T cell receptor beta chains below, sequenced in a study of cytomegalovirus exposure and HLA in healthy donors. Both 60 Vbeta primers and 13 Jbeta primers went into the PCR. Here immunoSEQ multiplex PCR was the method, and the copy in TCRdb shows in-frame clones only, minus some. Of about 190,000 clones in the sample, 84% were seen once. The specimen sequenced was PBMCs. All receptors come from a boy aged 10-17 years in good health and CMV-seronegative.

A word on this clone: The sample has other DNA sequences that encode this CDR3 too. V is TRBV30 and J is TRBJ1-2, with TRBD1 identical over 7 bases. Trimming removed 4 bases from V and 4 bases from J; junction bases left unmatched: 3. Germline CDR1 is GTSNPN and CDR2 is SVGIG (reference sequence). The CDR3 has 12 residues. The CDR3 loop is CAWTAGGYGYTF. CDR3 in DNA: TGTGCCTGGACCGCAGGGGGCTATGGCTACACCTTC.

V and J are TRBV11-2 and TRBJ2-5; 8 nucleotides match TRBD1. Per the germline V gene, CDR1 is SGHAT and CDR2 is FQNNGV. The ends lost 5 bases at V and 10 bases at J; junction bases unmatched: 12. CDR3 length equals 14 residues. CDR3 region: CASSRRTGLGFQYF. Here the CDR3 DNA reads TGTGCCAGCAGCCGTCGGACAGGGTTAGGTTTCCAGTACTTC. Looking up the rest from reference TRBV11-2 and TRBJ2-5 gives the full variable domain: EAGVAQSPRYKIIEKRQSVAFWCNPISGHATLYWYQQILGQGPKLLIQFQNNGVVDDSQLPKDRFSAERLKGVDSTLKIQPAKLEDSAVYLCASSRRTGLGFQYFGPGTRLLVL.

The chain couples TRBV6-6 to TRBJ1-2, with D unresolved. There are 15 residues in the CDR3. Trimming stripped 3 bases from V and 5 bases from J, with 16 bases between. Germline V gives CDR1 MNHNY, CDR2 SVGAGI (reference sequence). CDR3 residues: CASSYAGEDLYGYTF. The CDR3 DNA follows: TGTGCCAGCAGTTATGCCGGGGAAGACTTATATGGCTACACCTTC.

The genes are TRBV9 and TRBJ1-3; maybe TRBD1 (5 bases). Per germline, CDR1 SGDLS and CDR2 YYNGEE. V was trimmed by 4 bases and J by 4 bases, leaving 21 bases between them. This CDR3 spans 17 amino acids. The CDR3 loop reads CASSHTLGRGEGNTIYF. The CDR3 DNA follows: TGTGCCAGCAGCCACACTCTCGGGCGGGGCGAAGGAAACACCATATATTTT.

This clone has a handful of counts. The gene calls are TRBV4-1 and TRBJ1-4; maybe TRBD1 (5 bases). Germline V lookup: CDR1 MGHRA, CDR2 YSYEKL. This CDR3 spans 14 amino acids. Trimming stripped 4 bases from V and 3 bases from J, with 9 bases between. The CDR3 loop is CASSPAGPNEKLFF. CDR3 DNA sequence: TGCGCCAGCAGCCCGGCAGGGCCTAATGAAAAACTGTTTTTT.

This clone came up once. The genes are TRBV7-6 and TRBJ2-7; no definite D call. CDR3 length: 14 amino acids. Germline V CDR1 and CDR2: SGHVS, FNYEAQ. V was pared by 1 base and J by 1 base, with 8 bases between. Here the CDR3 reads CASSLGRGSYEQYF. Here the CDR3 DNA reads TGTGCCAGCAGCTTAGGTCGAGGATCCTACGAGCAGTACTTC.

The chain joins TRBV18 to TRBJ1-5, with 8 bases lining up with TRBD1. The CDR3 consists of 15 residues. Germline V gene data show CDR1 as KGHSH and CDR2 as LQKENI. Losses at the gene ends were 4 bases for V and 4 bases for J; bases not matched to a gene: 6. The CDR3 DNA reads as TGTGCCAGCTCACAGTTACAGGGGGGGAATCAGCCCCAGCATTTT. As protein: CASSQLQGGNQPQHF.

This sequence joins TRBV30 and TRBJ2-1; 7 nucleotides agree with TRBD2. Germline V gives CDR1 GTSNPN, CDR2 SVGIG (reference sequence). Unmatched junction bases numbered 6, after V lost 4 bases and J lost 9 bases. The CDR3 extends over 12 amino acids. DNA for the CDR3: TGTGCCTGGAACGGGAGGATCGGTGAGCAGTTCTTC. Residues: CAWNGRIGEQFF.

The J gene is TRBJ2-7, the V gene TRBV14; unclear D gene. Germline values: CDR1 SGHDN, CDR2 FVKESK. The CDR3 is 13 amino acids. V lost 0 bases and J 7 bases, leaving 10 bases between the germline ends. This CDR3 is CASSQDYGGEQYF. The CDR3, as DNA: TGTGCCAGCAGCCAAGATTACGGTGGTGAGCAGTACTTC.

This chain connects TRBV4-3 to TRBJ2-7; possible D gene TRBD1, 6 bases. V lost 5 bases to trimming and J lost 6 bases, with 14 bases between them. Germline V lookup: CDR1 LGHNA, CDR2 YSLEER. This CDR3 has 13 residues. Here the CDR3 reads CASSAHRALEQYF. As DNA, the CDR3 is TGCGCCAGCAGCGCACACAGGGCACTCGAGCAGTACTTC.

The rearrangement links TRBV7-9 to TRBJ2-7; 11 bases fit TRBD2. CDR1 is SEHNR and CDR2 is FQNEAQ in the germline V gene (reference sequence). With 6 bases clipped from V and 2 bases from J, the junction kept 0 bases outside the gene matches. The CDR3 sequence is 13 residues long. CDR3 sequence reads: CASRTSGTYEQYF. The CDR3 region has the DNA TGTGCCAGCAGGACTAGCGGGACCTACGAGCAGTACTTC. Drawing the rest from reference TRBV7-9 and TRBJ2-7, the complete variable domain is DTGVSQNPRHKITKRGQNVTFRCDPISEHNRLYWYRQTLGQGPEFLTYFQNEAQLEKSRLLSDRFSAERPKGSFSTLEIQRTEQGDSAMYLCASRTSGTYEQYFGPGTRLTVT.

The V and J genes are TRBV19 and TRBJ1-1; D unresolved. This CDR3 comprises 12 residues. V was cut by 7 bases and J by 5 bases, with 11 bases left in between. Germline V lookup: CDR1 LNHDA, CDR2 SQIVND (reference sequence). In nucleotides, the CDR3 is TGTGCCAGTATGAGCCTCGAGACTGAAGCTTTCTTT. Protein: CASMSLETEAFF.

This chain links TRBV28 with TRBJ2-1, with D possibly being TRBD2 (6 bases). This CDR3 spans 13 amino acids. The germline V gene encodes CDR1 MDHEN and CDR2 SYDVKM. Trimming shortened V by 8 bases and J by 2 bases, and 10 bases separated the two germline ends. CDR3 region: CASWGDAYNEQFF. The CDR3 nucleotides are TGTGCCAGCTGGGGGGACGCCTACAATGAGCAGTTCTTC.

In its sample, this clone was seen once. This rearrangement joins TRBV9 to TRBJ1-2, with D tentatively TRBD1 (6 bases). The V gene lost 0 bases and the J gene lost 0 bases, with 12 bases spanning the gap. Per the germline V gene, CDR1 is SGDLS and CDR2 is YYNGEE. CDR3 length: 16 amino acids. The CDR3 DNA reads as TGTGCCAGCAGCGTAGCTCCGGCAGGGGCTAACTATGGCTACACCTTC. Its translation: CASSVAPAGANYGYTF.

CDR3 bases: TGTGCCAGCAGGGACAGGGCGCCCTACGAGCAGTACTTC. It translates to CASRDRAPYEQYF. The rearrangement links TRBV2 to TRBJ2-7, with 8 nucleotides matching TRBD1. The CDR3 sequence is 13 residues long. V shed 6 bases and J 2 bases; nucleotides not matched to a gene: 3. The germline V gene has CDR1 SNHLY and CDR2 FYNNEI. Looking up the rest from reference TRBV2 and TRBJ2-7 gives the full variable domain: EPEVTQTPSHQVTQMGQEVILRCVPISNHLYFYWYRQILGQKVEFLVSFYNNEISEKSEIFDDQFSVERPDGSNFTLKIRSTKLEDSAMYFCASRDRAPYEQYFGPGTRLTVT.

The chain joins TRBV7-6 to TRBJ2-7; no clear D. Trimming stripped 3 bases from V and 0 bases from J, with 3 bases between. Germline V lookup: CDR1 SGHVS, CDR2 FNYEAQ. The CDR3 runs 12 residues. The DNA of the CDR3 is TGTGCCAGCAGCTTCGGCTCCTACGAGCAGTACTTC. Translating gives CASSFGSYEQYF.